This T cell receptor (beta chain) was identified during a study of beta chain features in type 1 diabetes. This clone occurred a few times. Its antigen remains unidentified. Naive, central memory, regulatory and stem cell-like memory cells within the CD4+ compartment were sorted using CD45RO/CCR7/CD25/CD127/CD95/CD27. J lost 3 bases, V lost 0 bases, and 7 bases had no gene match. Germline V gives CDR1 GTSNPN, CDR2 SVGIG (reference sequence). The CDR3 extends over 16 amino acids. Study results and caveats: High-TCR-expressing cells could be over-represented by cDNA sequencing. Type 1 diabetes patients had moderately but significantly shorter TCRB CDR3s in all four CD4+ subsets.

Since all of the isolated RNA was reverse transcribed, expressed TCRB transcripts were what got sequenced. Sequencing used immunoSEQ multiplex PCR; TCRdb keeps in-frame clones, though not all of them. The sample records approximately 280,000 clones, about 15% being singletons. Sequencing was carried out using naive CD4+ T cells from blood. The chain has TRBV30 and TRBJ2-3, with 9 bases matching TRBD2. The origin of this receptor is a man aged 18 to 29 with type 1 diabetes. CDR3 residues: CAWSVLSGGYTDTQYF. In nucleotides, the CDR3 is TGTGCCTGGAGTGTCCTTAGCGGGGGTTATACAGATACGCAGTATTTT. Supplemented by reference TRBV30 and TRBJ2-3, the full variable domain reads SQTIHQWPATLVQPVGSPLSLECTVEGTSNPNLYWYRQAAGRGLQLLFYSVGIGQISSEVPQNLSASRPQDRQFILSSKKLLLSDSGFYLCAWSVLSGGYTDTQYFGPGTRLTVL.